What follows are 3 T cell receptor beta chains derived from one specimen sequenced in a study of CD8 T cells in Susac syndrome. Random-hexamer reverse transcription was applied to roughly 0.5 to 1 ug RNA. One entry per CDR3 protein, called by TCRdb with MiXCR from the immunoSEQ multiplex PCR reads. The sample consists of around 200,000 distinct CDR3 sequences, 95% of them appearing once. Sequencing used CD8+ T cells from PBMCs. These receptors were obtained from a human donor with Susac syndrome.

The chain carries TRBV7-9 and TRBJ2-3; D call uncertain. The CDR3 length is 15 residues. Trimming took off 6 bases at V and 2 bases at J, with 15 bases between the two ends. Germline CDR1 SEHNR, CDR2 FQNEAQ (reference sequence). CDR3 residues: CASRPPVLATDTQYF. CDR3 nucleotides: TGTGCCAGCAGACCCCCCGTGTTGGCCACAGATACGCAGTATTTT.

The rearrangement joins TRBV15 to TRBJ1-2, with 8 bases fitting TRBD1. In germline, CDR1 is LNHNV, CDR2 YYDKDF (reference sequence). The CDR3 contains 13 residues. J was trimmed by 9 bases and V by 4 bases; bases with no gene match: 7. The chain's CDR3 is CATSTDRGFRYTF. The CDR3 DNA reads as TGTGCCACCAGCACCGACAGGGGATTTCGCTACACCTTC.

This clonotype was counted a single time. V gene TRBV15 combines with J gene TRBJ1-1; no definite D call. Germline V gene sequence: CDR1 LNHNV, CDR2 YYDKDF (reference sequence). Trimming stripped 0 bases from V and 3 bases from J, with 8 bases between. This CDR3 has 14 residues. The CDR3 loop reads CATSREGFDTEAFF. The CDR3 DNA follows: TGTGCCACCAGCAGAGAGGGGTTTGACACTGAAGCTTTCTTT.